Each of the 3 T cell receptor beta chains below was sequenced from the same sample in a study of cytomegalovirus exposure and HLA in healthy donors (TCRdb year 2017). Library preparation was by the immunoSEQ multiplex PCR assay. For the multiplex PCR, a mixture combining 60 forward primers for TCR Vbeta segments and 13 reverse primers for TCR Jbeta segments was used. TCRdb's version of the immuneACCESS table is confined to in-frame rearrangements and falls short of the full clone set. An unresolved V gene accounts for under half of the shortfall where checked; the remainder is of unknown origin. This specimen's table enumerates roughly 34,000 clones. Of the sample, 4.5% is held by the ten largest clones. The specimen was PBMCs. The receptors originated from a woman aged 40 to 55 in good health and CMV-seropositive.

The chain recombines TRBV5-1 with TRBJ2-5, with 7 bases that match TRBD2. CDR1 is SGHRS, CDR2 YFSETQ, per germline. The CDR3 totals 15 residues. Unmatched junction bases numbered 6, after V lost 1 base and J lost 3 bases. CDR3 amino acids: CASSLNLAAKETQYF. In nucleotides, the CDR3 is TGCGCCAGCAGCTTGAATCTAGCGGCTAAAGAGACCCAGTACTTC.

A word on this clone: A junction boundary mismatches the germline segment, possibly from a read error. This chain links TRBV30 with TRBJ2-7, with D perhaps matching TRBD1 (5 bases). Per germline, CDR1 GTSNPN and CDR2 SVGIG (reference sequence). The CDR3 consists of 12 residues. The CDR3 region has the DNA TGTGCCTGGAGTGCACCTGTTGACAGCAAAAACTTC. Translation gives CAWSAPVDSKNF.

This chain uses TRBV4-3 with TRBJ2-1; tentatively, D is TRBD2 (6 bases). CDR1 is LGHNA, CDR2 YSLEER, per germline. Trimming took off 2 bases at V and 0 bases at J, with 14 bases between the two ends. The CDR3 totals 17 residues. The CDR3 loop is CASSQIGGVFSYNEQFF. In DNA form, the CDR3 reads TGCGCCAGCAGCCAAATCGGGGGAGTGTTCTCCTACAATGAGCAGTTCTTC.